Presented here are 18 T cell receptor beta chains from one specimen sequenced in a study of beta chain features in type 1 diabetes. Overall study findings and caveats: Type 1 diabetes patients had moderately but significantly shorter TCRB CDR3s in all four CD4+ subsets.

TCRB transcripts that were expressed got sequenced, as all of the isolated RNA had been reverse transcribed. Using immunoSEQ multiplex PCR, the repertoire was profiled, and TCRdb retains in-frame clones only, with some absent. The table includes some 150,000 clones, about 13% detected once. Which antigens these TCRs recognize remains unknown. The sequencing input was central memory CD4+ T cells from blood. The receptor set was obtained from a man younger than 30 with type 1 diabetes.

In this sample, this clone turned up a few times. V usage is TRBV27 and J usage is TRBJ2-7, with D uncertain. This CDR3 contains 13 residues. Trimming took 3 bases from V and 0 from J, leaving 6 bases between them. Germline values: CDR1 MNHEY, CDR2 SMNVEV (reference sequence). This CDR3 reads CASSFDGSYEQYF. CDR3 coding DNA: TGTGCCAGCAGTTTCGACGGCTCCTACGAGCAGTACTTC.

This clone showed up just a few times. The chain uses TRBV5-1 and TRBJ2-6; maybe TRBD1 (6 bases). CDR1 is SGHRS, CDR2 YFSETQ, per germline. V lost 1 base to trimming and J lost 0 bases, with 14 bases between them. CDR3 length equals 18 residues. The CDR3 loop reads CASSLQGQTNSGANVLTF. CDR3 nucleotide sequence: TGCGCCAGCAGCTTGCAGGGACAAACCAACTCTGGGGCCAACGTCCTGACTTTC.

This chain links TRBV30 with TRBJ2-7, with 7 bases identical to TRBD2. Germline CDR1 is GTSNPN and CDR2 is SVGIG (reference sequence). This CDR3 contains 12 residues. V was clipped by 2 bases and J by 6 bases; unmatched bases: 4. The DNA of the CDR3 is TGTGCCTGGAGTCCTACGGGGGGCGAGCAGTACTTC. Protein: CAWSPTGGEQYF.

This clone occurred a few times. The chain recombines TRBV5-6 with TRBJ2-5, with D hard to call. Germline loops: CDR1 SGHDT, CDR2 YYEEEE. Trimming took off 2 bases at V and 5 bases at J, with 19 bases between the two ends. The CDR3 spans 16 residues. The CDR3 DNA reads TGTGCCAGCAGCTTTGGTGGTCCTTCCACCGGGGAGACCCAGTACTTC. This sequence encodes CASSFGGPSTGETQYF.

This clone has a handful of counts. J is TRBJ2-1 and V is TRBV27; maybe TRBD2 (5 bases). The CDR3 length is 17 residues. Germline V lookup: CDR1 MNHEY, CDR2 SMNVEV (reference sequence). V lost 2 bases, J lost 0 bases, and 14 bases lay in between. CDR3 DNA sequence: TGTGCCAGCAGTTTAGATTTGGAGGCAGTCTCCTACAATGAGCAGTTCTTC. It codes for CASSLDLEAVSYNEQFF.

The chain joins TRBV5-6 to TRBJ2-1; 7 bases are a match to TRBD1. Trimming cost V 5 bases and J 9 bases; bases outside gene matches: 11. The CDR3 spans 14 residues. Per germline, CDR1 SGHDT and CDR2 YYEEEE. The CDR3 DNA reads TGTGCCAGCAGTTGGGGACAGCCGACAAGTGAGCAGTTCTTC. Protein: CASSWGQPTSEQFF.

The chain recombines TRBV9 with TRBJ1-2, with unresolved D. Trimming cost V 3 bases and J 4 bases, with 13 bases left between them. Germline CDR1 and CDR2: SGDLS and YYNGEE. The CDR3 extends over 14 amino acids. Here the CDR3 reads CASSAPAQSYGYTF. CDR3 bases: TGTGCCAGCAGCGCACCAGCGCAGAGCTATGGCTACACCTTC.

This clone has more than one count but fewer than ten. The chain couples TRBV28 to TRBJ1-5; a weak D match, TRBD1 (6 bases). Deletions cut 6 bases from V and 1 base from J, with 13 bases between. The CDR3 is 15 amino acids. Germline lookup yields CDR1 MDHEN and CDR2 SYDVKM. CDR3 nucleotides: TGTGCCAGCAGAACAGGGAGTGTGAGCAATCAGCCCCAGCATTTT. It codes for CASRTGSVSNQPQHF.

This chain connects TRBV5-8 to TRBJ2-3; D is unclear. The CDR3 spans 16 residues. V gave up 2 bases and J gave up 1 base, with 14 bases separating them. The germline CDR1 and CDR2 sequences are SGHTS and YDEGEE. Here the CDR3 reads CASSFSPKGRTDTQYF. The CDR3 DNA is TGTGCCAGCAGCTTTTCCCCCAAGGGTCGCACAGATACGCAGTATTTT.

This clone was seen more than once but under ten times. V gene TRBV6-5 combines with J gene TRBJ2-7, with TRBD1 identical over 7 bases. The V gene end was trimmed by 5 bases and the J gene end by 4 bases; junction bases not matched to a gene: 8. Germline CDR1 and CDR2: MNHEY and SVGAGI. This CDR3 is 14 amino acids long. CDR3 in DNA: TGTGCCAGCAGTCGGGACAGAAGAGGGTACGAGCAGTACTTC. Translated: CASSRDRRGYEQYF.

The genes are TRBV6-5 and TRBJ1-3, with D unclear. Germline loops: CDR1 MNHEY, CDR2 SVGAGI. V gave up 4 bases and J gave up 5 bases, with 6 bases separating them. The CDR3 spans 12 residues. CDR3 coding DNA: TGTGCCAGCAGTTCCAGACGAAACACCATATATTTT. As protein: CASSSRRNTIYF.

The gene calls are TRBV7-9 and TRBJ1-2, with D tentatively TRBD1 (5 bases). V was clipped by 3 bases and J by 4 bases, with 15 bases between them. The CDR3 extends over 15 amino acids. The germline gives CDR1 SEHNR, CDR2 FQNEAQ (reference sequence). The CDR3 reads CASSLVSTGRYGYTF. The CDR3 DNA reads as TGTGCCAGCAGCTTGGTTTCCACAGGACGCTATGGCTACACCTTC.

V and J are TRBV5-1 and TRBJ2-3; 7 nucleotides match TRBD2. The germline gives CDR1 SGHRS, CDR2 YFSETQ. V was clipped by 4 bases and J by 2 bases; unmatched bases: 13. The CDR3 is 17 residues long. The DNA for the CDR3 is TGCGCCAGCAGCCCCATGTTAACAGCGGGGACCACAGATACGCAGTATTTT. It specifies CASSPMLTAGTTDTQYF.

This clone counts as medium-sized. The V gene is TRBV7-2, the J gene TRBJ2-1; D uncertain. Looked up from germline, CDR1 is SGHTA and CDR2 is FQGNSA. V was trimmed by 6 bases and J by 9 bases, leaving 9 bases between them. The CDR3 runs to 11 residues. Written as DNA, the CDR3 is TGTGCCAGCAGTTCAATCACTGAGCAGTTCTTC. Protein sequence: CASSSITEQFF.

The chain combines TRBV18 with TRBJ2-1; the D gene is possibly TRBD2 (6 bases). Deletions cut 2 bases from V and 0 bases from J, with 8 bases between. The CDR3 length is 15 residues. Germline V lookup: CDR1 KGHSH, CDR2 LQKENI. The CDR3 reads CASSPGGSSYNEQFF. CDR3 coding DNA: TGTGCCAGCTCACCAGGGGGGAGCTCCTACAATGAGCAGTTCTTC.

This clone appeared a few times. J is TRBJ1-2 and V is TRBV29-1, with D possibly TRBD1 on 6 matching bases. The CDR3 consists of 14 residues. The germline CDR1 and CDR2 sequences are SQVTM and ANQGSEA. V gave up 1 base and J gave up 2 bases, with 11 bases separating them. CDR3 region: CSVEGRGANYGYTF. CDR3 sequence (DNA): TGCAGCGTTGAAGGCCGGGGGGCGAACTATGGCTACACCTTC.

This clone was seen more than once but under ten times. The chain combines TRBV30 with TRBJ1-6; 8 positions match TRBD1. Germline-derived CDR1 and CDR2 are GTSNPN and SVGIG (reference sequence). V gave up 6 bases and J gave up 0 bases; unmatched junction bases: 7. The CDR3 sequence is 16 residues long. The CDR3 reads CACSGQGRSYNSPLHF. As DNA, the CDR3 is TGTGCCTGTTCCGGACAGGGCCGCTCCTATAATTCACCCCTCCACTTT.

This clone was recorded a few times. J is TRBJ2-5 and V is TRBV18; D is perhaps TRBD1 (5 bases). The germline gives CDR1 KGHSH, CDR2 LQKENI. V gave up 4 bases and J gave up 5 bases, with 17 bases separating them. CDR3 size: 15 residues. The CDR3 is CASSRSKGNRETQYF. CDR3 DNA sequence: TGTGCCAGCTCACGTAGTAAGGGGAACCGGGAGACCCAGTACTTC.